These 24 T cell receptor beta chains originate from one sample sequenced in a study of blood T cell repertoires in COVID-19. The protocol was immunoSEQ multiplex PCR, while the TCRdb copy is restricted to in-frame clones and leaves out a portion. The sample records roughly 120,000 clones, around 79% being singletons. Sample: peripheral blood. The receptors shown here come from a man aged 50-60 years with acute or convalescent COVID-19.

The chain couples TRBV10-3 to TRBJ2-7; 12 bases line up with TRBD2. Germline lookup yields CDR1 ENHRY and CDR2 SYGVKD. The CDR3 length is 19 residues. V was clipped by 0 bases and J by 3 bases; unmatched bases: 12. The CDR3 nucleotides read TGTGCCATCAGTGAGTCCCGGCTAGCGGGAGGGGTATGGGTCTACGAGCAGTACTTC. It is translated as CAISESRLAGGVWVYEQYF.

The rearrangement links TRBV5-1 to TRBJ2-5, with D possibly matching TRBD2 (5 bases). Germline V lookup: CDR1 SGHRS, CDR2 YFSETQ. The V end was cut by 7 bases, the J end by 3 bases, with 13 bases between. CDR3 size: 13 residues. The CDR3 region is CASHTPGKETQYF. In DNA form, the CDR3 reads TGCGCCAGCCATACCCCGGGGAAAGAGACCCAGTACTTC.

The V gene is TRBV4-1, the J gene TRBJ1-5; no clear D gene. The CDR3 spans 16 residues. Germline lookup yields CDR1 MGHRA and CDR2 YSYEKL. With 0 bases removed from V and 1 base from J, the gap between germline ends came to 10 bases. Written as DNA, the CDR3 is TGCGCCAGCAGCCAAGATAGAGGAATCAGCAATCAGCCCCAGCATTTT. It codes for CASSQDRGISNQPQHF.

The V gene is TRBV5-6, the J gene TRBJ1-3; D remains unclear. The CDR3 sequence is 15 residues long. The germline V and J ends were trimmed by 2 bases and 0 bases, with 9 bases remaining between them. Germline CDR1 SGHDT, CDR2 YYEEEE. Written as DNA, the CDR3 is TGTGCCAGCAGCTTCGCGCGACACTCTGGAAACACCATATATTTT. Amino acid sequence: CASSFARHSGNTIYF.

The chain links TRBV9 to TRBJ2-2; TRBD2 matches at 14 bases. Looked up from germline, CDR1 is SGDLS and CDR2 is YYNGEE. The CDR3 has 17 amino acids. Losses at the gene ends were 0 bases for V and 7 bases for J; bases not matched to a gene: 5. CDR3: CASSVGLAGGPDGELFF. CDR3 DNA: TGTGCCAGCAGCGTAGGACTAGCGGGGGGGCCCGACGGGGAGCTGTTTTTT.

The table lists this clone with a few counts. This chain connects TRBV28 to TRBJ1-1; the D is unclear. Germline CDR1 and CDR2: MDHEN and SYDVKM. The V end lost 8 bases, the J end lost 4 bases, and 14 bases lay between the germline ends. CDR3 length: 13 residues. CDR3 sequence reads: CASSPQRTTEAFF. The CDR3 nucleotides are TGTGCCAGCTCCCCACAGCGGACCACTGAAGCTTTCTTT.

V usage is TRBV4-1 and J usage is TRBJ1-1; D gene ambiguous. The CDR3 loop spans 14 amino acids. V was cut by 0 bases and J by 4 bases, with 9 bases left in between. Germline CDR1 and CDR2: MGHRA and YSYEKL. CDR3 in amino acids: CASSQDTGSTEAFF. Written as DNA, the CDR3 is TGCGCCAGCAGCCAAGATACGGGGAGCACTGAAGCTTTCTTT.

This chain uses TRBV4-1 with TRBJ2-7, with TRBD2 identical over 7 bases. Germline CDR1 is MGHRA and CDR2 is YSYEKL. The CDR3 has 15 residues. V dropped 4 bases and J dropped 0; count of bases not matched to a gene: 6. CDR3 in amino acids: CASSLSSGSSYEQYF. The CDR3 nucleotides read TGCGCCAGCAGCCTCTCTAGCGGTAGCTCCTACGAGCAGTACTTC.

The chain combines TRBV13 with TRBJ2-7; 10 bases agree with TRBD1. In germline, CDR1 is PRHDT, CDR2 FYEKMQ (reference sequence). The V and J ends lost 8 bases and 2 bases, in that order; junction bases with no gene match: 3. The CDR3 has 13 residues. CDR3 in amino acids: CASAGTGAYEQYF. In DNA, the CDR3 is TGTGCCAGCGCCGGGACAGGGGCCTACGAGCAGTACTTC.

The chain carries TRBV27 and TRBJ2-1; D gene ambiguous. This CDR3 spans 17 amino acids. CDR1 is MNHEY and CDR2 is SMNVEV in the germline V gene (reference sequence). Trimming took off 6 bases at V and 0 bases at J, with 18 bases between the two ends. This chain's CDR3 is CASSNMSVLRSYNEQFF. The CDR3 DNA follows: TGTGCCAGCAGCAATATGTCGGTTCTGCGCTCCTACAATGAGCAGTTCTTC.

The CDR3 reads CATSDSRYFSEQYF. The CDR3 coding sequence is TGTGCCACCAGTGATTCTCGGTACTTCTCCGAGCAGTACTTC. This rearrangement joins TRBV24-1 to TRBJ2-7; no definite D call. Germline V gives CDR1 KGHDR, CDR2 SFDVKD. V was trimmed by 2 bases and J by 6 bases, leaving 13 bases between them. There are 14 residues in the CDR3.

The rearrangement uses TRBV5-1 and TRBJ1-1; D is unresolved. This CDR3 has 14 amino acids. The ends were cut back, 0 bases at V and 1 base at J, with 7 bases in the middle. Germline CDR1 is SGHRS and CDR2 is YFSETQ. The CDR3 sequence is CASSLDSQNTEAFF. The CDR3 nucleotides are TGCGCCAGCAGCTTGGACAGCCAGAACACTGAAGCTTTCTTT.

DNA of the CDR3: TGCAGCGTTGGCCGGGAGACCCAGTACTTC. It is translated as CSVGRETQYF. The V and J genes are TRBV29-1 and TRBJ2-5; the D is unclear. Germline values: CDR1 SQVTM, CDR2 ANQGSEA. The V end was cut by 4 bases, the J end by 5 bases, with 5 bases between. The CDR3 spans 10 residues. The full variable domain, rest sourced from reference TRBV29-1 and TRBJ2-5, is SAVISQKPSRDICQRGTSLTIQCQVDSQVTMMFWYRQQPGQSLTLIATANQGSEATYESGFVIDKFPISRPNLTFSTLTVSNMSPEDSSIYLCSVGRETQYFGPGTRLLVL.

The chain's CDR3 is CASSRSRGNSYNEQFF. The CDR3 DNA reads as TGTGCCAGCAGCCGTTCACGGGGAAACTCCTACAATGAGCAGTTCTTC. J is TRBJ2-1 and V is TRBV9, with D maybe TRBD2 (5 bases). Germline V gene data show CDR1 as SGDLS and CDR2 as YYNGEE. V was shortened by 4 bases and J by 0 bases, with 14 bases between the two germline ends. This CDR3 region has 16 residues.

The CDR3 nucleotides read TGCAGCGTTGGCGGGACTAGCGGGTATCAAGAGACCCAGTACTTC. Translating gives CSVGGTSGYQETQYF. The V call is TRBV29-1, the J call TRBJ2-5; TRBD2 matches 12 bases. The CDR3 is made up of 15 amino acids. J gave up 2 bases and V 4 bases, and 5 bases lay outside the gene matches. Germline CDR1 and CDR2: SQVTM and ANQGSEA.

The J gene is TRBJ1-5, the V gene TRBV3-1 (or the pseudogene TRBV3-2); D ambiguous. The V gene's germline CDR1 is LGHDT and CDR2 YNNKEL (reference sequence). The CDR3 has 13 residues. V was trimmed by 1 base and J by 6 bases, leaving 7 bases between them. The CDR3 sequence: CASSQAEFQPQHF. The CDR3 bases are TGTGCCAGCAGCCAAGCAGAATTTCAGCCCCAGCATTTT.

The CDR3 reads CASSIAWASNTEAFF. In nucleotides, the CDR3 is TGTGCCAGTAGTATAGCTTGGGCTTCCAACACTGAAGCTTTCTTT. The gene calls are TRBV19 and TRBJ1-1; no clear D gene. Trimming removed 1 base from V and 2 bases from J, with 11 bases in between. CDR3 length equals 15 residues. Per germline, CDR1 LNHDA and CDR2 SQIVND (reference sequence).

The chain recombines TRBV5-1 with TRBJ1-2; 8 bases are a match to TRBD1. Looked up from germline, CDR1 is SGHRS and CDR2 is YFSETQ. Losses at the gene ends were 4 bases for V and 6 bases for J; bases not matched to a gene: 14. This CDR3 spans 16 amino acids. The chain's CDR3 is CASSPTGARQGNGYTF. The CDR3 DNA follows: TGCGCCAGCAGCCCAACCGGGGCGCGACAGGGGAATGGCTACACCTTC.

This rearrangement joins TRBV13 to TRBJ1-4, with D maybe TRBD1 (6 bases). The V end lost 2 bases, the J end lost 8 bases, and 12 bases lay between the germline ends. Germline lookup yields CDR1 PRHDT and CDR2 FYEKMQ (reference sequence). The CDR3 has 14 residues. CDR3 sequence: CASSLNAGEEKLFF. As DNA, the CDR3 is TGTGCCAGCAGCTTAAATGCAGGGGAGGAAAAACTGTTTTTT.

To note about this clone: A read error is possible here, since a much larger clone lies one base away. Within the sample, other DNA sequences also encode this same CDR3. The chain is built from TRBV2 and TRBJ2-1, with 12 nucleotides matching TRBD2. Germline trimming cut 9 bases from V and 4 bases from J; bases unmatched to any gene: 7. This CDR3 is 15 amino acids long. The germline V gene encodes CDR1 SNHLY and CDR2 FYNNEI. This chain's CDR3 is CASSTSGGLYNEQFF. The DNA of the CDR3 is TGTGCCAGTAGCACTAGCGGGGGGCTATACAATGAGCAGTTCTTC.

This chain uses TRBV9 with TRBJ2-3; 7 positions match TRBD2. CDR3 size: 12 residues. Germline lookup yields CDR1 SGDLS and CDR2 YYNGEE. Trimming took 5 bases from V and 7 from J; bases not matched to a gene: 4. The CDR3 is CASRRLANTQYF. CDR3 coding DNA: TGTGCCAGCAGAAGACTAGCCAATACGCAGTATTTT.

In its sample, this clone was seen once. The rearrangement uses TRBV11-2 and TRBJ1-4, with 7 nucleotides matching TRBD1. V dropped 3 bases and J dropped 2; count of bases not matched to a gene: 6. This CDR3 region has 16 residues. CDR1 SGHAT and CDR2 FQNNGV come from the germline V gene. The CDR3 sequence: CASSFNTGQTNEKLFF. CDR3 in DNA: TGTGCCAGCAGCTTTAATACGGGACAGACTAATGAAAAACTGTTTTTT.

The chain joins TRBV27 to TRBJ1-5; possibly TRBD1 for D (6 bases). The germline V and J ends were trimmed by 4 bases and 0 bases, with 16 bases remaining between them. The CDR3 has 17 amino acids. Germline V CDR1 and CDR2: MNHEY, SMNVEV (reference sequence). The CDR3 region has the DNA TGTGCCAGCAGTTCCCCGGCAGGGGCTAATAGCAATCAGCCCCAGCATTTT. Amino acid sequence: CASSSPAGANSNQPQHF.

DNA of the CDR3: TGTGCCACCAGTGTCACAGGCTACGAGCAGTACTTC. Encoded protein: CATSVTGYEQYF. The chain is built from TRBV24-1 and TRBJ2-7; D possibly corresponds to TRBD1 (5 bases). The CDR3 is 12 amino acids. V gave up 5 bases and J gave up 3 bases, with 7 bases separating them. Germline CDR1 reads KGHDR; CDR2 reads SFDVKD.